Detailed here is one T cell receptor (beta chain). Germline lookup yields CDR1 MGHRA and CDR2 YSYEKL. V lost 0 bases and J lost 7, with 12 bases in between. This CDR3 has 14 residues. The source of the sample is a study of blood T cell repertoires in COVID-19. For the study at large: The samples span acute and convalescent COVID-19 from the United States, Italy and Spain.

As processed by the authors: Estimated nucleated cell counts came from reference gene primer amplification. Assay used: immunoSEQ multiplex PCR; TCRdb lists only in-frame clones, some missing. The D gene and trimming were derived from the DNA, and the V and J assignments and clone size from that table. The sample lists about 380,000 clones; approximately 77% were seen once. The sequence came from a human donor with acute or convalescent COVID-19. The donor label of this sample is uncertain. The chain uses TRBV4-1 and TRBJ1-2, with D perhaps matching TRBD1 (5 bases). What was sequenced was peripheral blood. CDR3 protein: CASSQDLGGFGYTF. The CDR3, as DNA: TGCGCCAGCAGCCAAGATCTGGGGGGGTTTGGCTACACCTTC.